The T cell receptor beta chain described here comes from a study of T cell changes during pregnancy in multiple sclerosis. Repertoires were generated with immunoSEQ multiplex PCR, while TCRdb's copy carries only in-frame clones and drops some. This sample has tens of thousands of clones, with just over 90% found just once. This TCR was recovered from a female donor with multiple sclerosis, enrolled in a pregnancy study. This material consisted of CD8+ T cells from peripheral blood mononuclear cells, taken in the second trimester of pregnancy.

The CDR3, as DNA: TGTGCCAGCAGCCAAGGCGGGGGTGAGCAGTTCTTC. Its translation is CASSQGGGEQFF. This chain joins TRBV11-2 and TRBJ2-1; TRBD2 matches 7 bases. Germline lookup yields CDR1 SGHAT and CDR2 FQNNGV. V lost 5 bases to trimming and J lost 9 bases; unmatched junction nucleotides: 4. The CDR3 contains 12 residues.